This TCR beta chain came from a study of breast tumors, draining lymph nodes, adjacent tissues. The CDR3 spans 13 residues. Trimming shortened V by 5 bases and J by 0 bases, and 10 bases separated the two germline ends. The germline CDR1 and CDR2 sequences are DFQATT and SNEGSKA (reference sequence). In TCRdb, the multiplex PCR reads were re-called with MiXCR into one record per CDR3 protein. Seen here are fewer than 25,000 distinct CDR3 sequences, approximately 40% observed once, and the top ten hold 24%. V gene TRBV20-1 combines with J gene TRBJ1-2, with a weak D call TRBD1 (5 bases). Sequencing input: breast tumor tissue. This TCR was recovered from a female donor with breast cancer. Some clones in this sample may be carry-over from other donors' samples. The CDR3 sequence is CSARGPSNYGYTF. The CDR3 DNA sequence: TGCAGTGCTCGGGGACCTTCTAACTATGGCTACACCTTC.